The rows below give T cell receptor beta chains drawn from one sample of a study of shared clonotypes between healthy human individuals. Only in-frame clones appear in the TCRdb table, and some are missing; sequencing was by immunoSEQ multiplex PCR. This table holds 2 million to 2.5 million clones, around 95% found once. The sequencing input was naive CD4+ T cells sorted from blood. Receptors originate from a man between 18 and 29 years old in good health. The CDR3 runs from the conserved cysteine through the conserved F or W. D genes are given only for firm matches.

D	V	J	DNA	CDR3
-	TRBV7-9	TRBJ1-1	TGTGCCAGCAGCTTCTCGGGTGGAGGGACTGAAGCTTTCTTT	CASSFSGGGTEAFF
-	TRBV4-1	TRBJ1-1	TGCGCCAGCAGTACAACAGGTAGCACTGAAGCTTTCTTT	CASSTTGSTEAFF
-	TRBV6-1	TRBJ1-6	TGTGCCAGCAGTGAATTGCTCGGGTCTAGTTCACCCCTCCACTTT	CASSELLGSSSPLHF
-	TRBV21-1	TRBJ1-1	TGTGCCAGCCGAAAAGTGGACCAGGGGCCGGGAACTGAAGCTTTCTTT	CASRKVDQGPGTEAFF
-	TRBV29-1	TRBJ2-1	TGCAGCGTTGGATCCGGATCCAATGAGCAGTTCTTC	CSVGSGSNEQFF
-	TRBV28	TRBJ2-7	TGTGCCAGCAGTCTCTTCGGACCCGGGAAAAGCTCCTACGAGCAGTACTTC	CASSLFGPGKSSYEQYF
TRBD2	TRBV7-2	TRBJ2-7	TGTGCCAGCAGCTTAGAGCTAGCGGGCCCCTACGAGCAGTACTTC	CASSLELAGPYEQYF
-	TRBV15	TRBJ2-5	TGTGCCACCAGCAGGCGGGGAGCGGAGGGGACCCAGTACTTC	CATSRRGAEGTQYF
-	TRBV6-6	TRBJ2-7	TGTGCCAGCAGTTACTCAAGGACCTCCTACGAGCAGTACTTC	CASSYSRTSYEQYF
TRBD2	TRBV4-3	TRBJ2-2	TGCGCCAGCAGCCGCGACTCTAGCGGGAACACCGGGGAGCTGTTTTTT	CASSRDSSGNTGELFF
-	TRBV5-1	TRBJ2-7	TGCGCCAGCAGCTCCGGGTCGTCCTACGAGCAGTACTTC	CASSSGSSYEQYF